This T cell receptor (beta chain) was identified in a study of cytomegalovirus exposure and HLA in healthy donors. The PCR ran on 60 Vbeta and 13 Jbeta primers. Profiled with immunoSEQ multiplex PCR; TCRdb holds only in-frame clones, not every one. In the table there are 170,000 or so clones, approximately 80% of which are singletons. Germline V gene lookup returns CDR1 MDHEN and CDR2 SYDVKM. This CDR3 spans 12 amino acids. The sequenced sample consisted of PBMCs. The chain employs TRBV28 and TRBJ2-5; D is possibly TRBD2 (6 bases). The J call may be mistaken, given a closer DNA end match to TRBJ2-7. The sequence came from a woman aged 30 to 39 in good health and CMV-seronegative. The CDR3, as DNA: TGTGCCTCGGGGAGGTCCTCCTACGAGCAGTACTTC. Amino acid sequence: CASGRSSYEQYF.